This TCR beta chain was observed in a study of shared clonotypes between healthy human individuals. CDR1 is SNHLY, CDR2 FYNNEI, per germline. This CDR3 comprises 17 residues. The ends were cut back, 3 bases at V and 1 base at J, with 16 bases in the middle. CD45RO-negative CD8 cells positively selected for CCR7 made up the naive population, which excluded terminally differentiated effector memory CD45RA+ cells. Here immunoSEQ multiplex PCR was the method, and the copy in TCRdb shows in-frame clones only, minus some. The table records some 1,900,000 clones, about 94% of them present only once. The specimen sequenced was naive CD8+ T cells sorted from blood. This receptor was taken from a man aged 18 to 35 in good health. This sequence joins TRBV2 and TRBJ1-3; D ambiguous. CDR3 protein: CASSEVAALRSGNTIYF. DNA of the CDR3: TGTGCCAGCAGTGAGGTCGCTGCGTTGAGGTCTGGAAACACCATATATTTT.